This T cell receptor beta chain was documented in a study of blood T cell repertoires in COVID-19. Across the study: Sources were T cells, B-cell-depleted T cells, or PBMCs; the material itself was cDNA or gDNA.

Those who participated ranged in age from roughly 18 to 100 years and resided in 20 to 30 US areas. Participants' reported clinical history set cohort assignment. As handled by the study authors: Nucleated cell counts were estimated from reference gene primer amplification. Using immunoSEQ multiplex PCR, the repertoire was profiled, and TCRdb retains in-frame clones only, with some absent. Clone size and V and J calls were adopted from that table, with D and trimming inferred from the DNA. The sample yields 200,000 to 250,000 clones, around 90% seen once. The germline V gene has CDR1 GTSNPN and CDR2 SVGIG (reference sequence). V lost 0 bases, J lost 0 bases, and 5 bases lay in between. The CDR3 runs to 13 residues.

The rearrangement links TRBV30 to TRBJ1-1; D remains unclear. The sample was PBMCs or T cells enriched from blood (not recorded which). The sequence was obtained from a woman under 40 who had been exposed to COVID-19. CDR3: CAWSVQLNTEAFF. DNA of the CDR3: TGTGCCTGGAGTGTACAGTTGAACACTGAAGCTTTCTTT.